The entry below gives a single T cell receptor beta chain sequence along with its context. V shed 4 bases, J shed 5 bases, and the junction held 6 bases outside the gene matches. The CDR3 is made up of 13 amino acids. Germline CDR1 reads GTSNPN; CDR2 reads SVGIG (reference sequence). As handled by the study authors: Estimation of nucleated cell counts relied on the amplification of reference gene primers. Here immunoSEQ multiplex PCR was the method, and the copy in TCRdb shows in-frame clones only, minus some. V, J and clone size are those of that table, while D and trimming were read from the DNA. This sample yields 46,000 or so clones, of which under 95% are seen a single time; 15% to 20% belongs to the top ten. These data originate in a study of blood T cell repertoires in COVID-19. Overall study context: The United States, Italy and Spain supplied acute and convalescent COVID-19 samples. PBMCs, B-cell-depleted T cells, or T cells provided the cDNA or gDNA that made up the material.

The chain recombines TRBV30 with TRBJ1-1; TRBD1 matches at 8 bases. The sequencing sample was made of peripheral blood. The clonotype comes from a man between 70 and 80 years old with active COVID-19. CDR3 DNA: TGTGCCTGGACCATCAGGGGGCGGACTGAAGCTTTCTTT. It codes for CAWTIRGRTEAFF. The complete variable domain, with remaining parts taken from reference TRBV30 and TRBJ1-1, reads SQTIHQWPATLVQPVGSPLSLECTVEGTSNPNLYWYRQAAGRGLQLLFYSVGIGQISSEVPQNLSASRPQDRQFILSSKKLLLSDSGFYLCAWTIRGRTEAFFGQGTRLTVV.